A selection of T cell receptor beta chains follows, all from one sample in a study of shared clonotypes between healthy human individuals. This table comes from immunoSEQ multiplex PCR, and its TCRdb copy is limited to in-frame clones, with some not included. Of some 2,400,000 clones in the sample, roughly 95% were seen once. Specimen: naive CD4+ T cells sorted from blood. Source of these receptors: a young man in good health. Each CDR3 is given without its conserved first and last residue. For some rows the clone size is stated as once, few or many, or as a class when expanded; others skip it.

clone_size: NA; v_call: TRBV27; cdr3_aa: ASSLAGNVEKLF
clone_size: few; v_call: TRBV19; cdr3_aa: ASTPTGDQPQH
clone_size: NA; v_call: TRBV7-2; cdr3_aa: ASSGGTSGSYNEQF
clone_size: NA; v_call: TRBV7-9; cdr3_aa: ASSLALGQARYGYT
clone_size: NA; v_call: TRBV30; cdr3_aa: AWSSEDRAF
clone_size: NA; v_call: TRBV10-3; cdr3_aa: AISSGMNTGELF
clone_size: NA; v_call: TRBV5-1; cdr3_aa: ASSLASQDYGYT
clone_size: NA; v_call: TRBV18; cdr3_aa: ASSRTGDTPYEQY
clone_size: NA; v_call: TRBV10-3; cdr3_aa: AITGTGGHNEQF
clone_size: NA; v_call: TRBV30; cdr3_aa: AWSRTQGASEAF
clone_size: NA; v_call: TRBV5-6; cdr3_aa: ASSLSLDTQY
clone_size: NA; v_call: TRBV6-5; cdr3_aa: ASSWTNTDTQY
clone_size: NA; v_call: TRBV2; cdr3_aa: ATGQQAYEQY
clone_size: once; v_call: TRBV6-5; cdr3_aa: ASSYGVNQPQH
clone_size: NA; v_call: TRBV11-1; cdr3_aa: ASSGDRASRETQY
clone_size: NA; v_call: TRBV10-3; cdr3_aa: AISESGGSNQPQH
clone_size: NA; v_call: TRBV28; cdr3_aa: ASSLRGARETQY
clone_size: NA; v_call: TRBV25-1; cdr3_aa: ASGDTQY
clone_size: NA; v_call: TRBV19; cdr3_aa: ASSIAPLGAEAF
clone_size: NA; v_call: TRBV30; cdr3_aa: AWTRQEPYEQY
clone_size: NA; v_call: TRBV4-1; cdr3_aa: ASSQSEIRETQY
clone_size: NA; v_call: TRBV2; cdr3_aa: ASSEKIQGGQPQH
clone_size: NA; v_call: TRBV9; cdr3_aa: ASSPQGAGGINTGELF
clone_size: NA; v_call: TRBV18; cdr3_aa: ASSLQGSFTQETQY
clone_size: once; v_call: TRBV6-5; cdr3_aa: ASNRGGTDTQY
clone_size: NA; v_call: TRBV11-2; cdr3_aa: ASSSGSHEQY
clone_size: NA; v_call: TRBV28; cdr3_aa: ASSAPPRNQPQH
clone_size: once; v_call: TRBV6-1; cdr3_aa: ASAVQRGDNEQF
clone_size: NA; v_call: TRBV5-1; cdr3_aa: ASSSAQGKQY
clone_size: NA; v_call: TRBV7-9; cdr3_aa: ASSLVGIPNYGYT
clone_size: NA; v_call: TRBV9; cdr3_aa: ASSVVAGPEIYGYT
clone_size: NA; v_call: TRBV2; cdr3_aa: ASTTGRNTEAF
clone_size: NA; v_call: TRBV7-6; cdr3_aa: ASSWGSNSPLH
clone_size: once; v_call: TRBV11-2; cdr3_aa: ASSLMYEQY
clone_size: NA; v_call: TRBV5-1; cdr3_aa: ASSLEGQPTDTQY
clone_size: NA; v_call: TRBV11-2; cdr3_aa: ASSLDVGGAGWSTEAF